Listed below are T cell receptor beta chains from one sample, sequenced in a study of T cell responses to AZD1222 COVID-19 vaccine. Clones were read by immunoSEQ multiplex PCR, and TCRdb kept only the in-frame ones, dropping some. The sample shows about 130,000 clones, roughly 90% of them seen only once. The specimen was peripheral blood, collected on day 0 of AZD1222 vaccination. Receptor source: an adult in good health. CDR3s include the opening cysteine and the closing phenylalanine or tryptophan. D genes are given only for firm matches. Expanded clones are given a class, and other clones once, few, many or no size at all.

TRBJ1-2 | TRBV28 | - | - | CASSLERRVHGYTF | TGTGCCAGCAGTTTGGAGCGCAGAGTCCATGGCTACACCTTC
TRBJ1-2 | TRBV19 | TRBD1 | - | CASSTRYIGTGGAVYGYTF | TGTGCCAGTAGTACACGGTACATCGGGACAGGGGGCGCCGTCTATGGCTACACCTTC
TRBJ2-7 | TRBV7-9 | - | - | CASSSLGWDTYEQYF | TGTGCCAGCAGCTCACTTGGGTGGGACACCTACGAGCAGTACTTC
TRBJ1-2 | TRBV30 | - | - | CAWISRGSSGYTF | TGTGCCTGGATCTCTAGGGGAAGTAGTGGCTACACCTTC
TRBJ2-7 | TRBV28 | TRBD2 | - | CASTHSGGWYF | TGTGCCAGCACACACTCGGGAGGTTGGTACTTC
TRBJ2-2 | TRBV25-1 | TRBD1 | - | CASSEEGQTFPNTGELFF | TGTGCCAGCAGTGAAGAGGGACAGACATTCCCGAACACCGGGGAGCTGTTTTTT
TRBJ2-1 | TRBV7-2 | TRBD1 | - | CASSIQGALGNEQFF | TGTGCCAGCAGCATCCAGGGGGCCCTCGGCAATGAGCAGTTCTTC
TRBJ1-2 | TRBV11-3 | TRBD1 | - | CASSGLGTGDYGYTF | TGTGCCAGCAGCGGACTAGGGACAGGTGACTATGGCTACACCTTC
TRBJ2-3 | TRBV20-1 | - | - | CSASTADTQYF | TGCAGTGCTTCTACGGCAGATACGCAGTATTTT
TRBJ2-7 | TRBV19 | TRBD1 | - | CASRLRDSLSLTYEQYF | TGTGCCAGTAGATTACGGGACAGCCTTTCACTTACCTACGAGCAGTACTTC
TRBJ2-7 | TRBV12-2 | - | once | CASRLALPTRVVYEQYF | TGTGCAAGTCGCTTAGCGCTTCCGACCCGGGTAGTCTACGAGCAGTACTTC
TRBJ1-1 | TRBV11-3 | - | - | CASSYYSEAFF | TGTGCCAGCAGCTATTACAGTGAAGCTTTCTTT
TRBJ1-5 | TRBV24-1 | - | - | CATSAPGSGTQHF | TGTGCCACCAGTGCTCCGGGTTCTGGGACCCAGCATTTT
TRBJ1-5 | TRBV7-9 | - | - | CAGQRAGRDQPQHF | TGTGCCGGACAAAGGGCAGGGAGGGATCAGCCCCAGCATTTT
TRBJ1-5 | TRBV27 | - | - | CASSLTGTNQPQHF | TGTGCCAGCAGTTTGACAGGAACCAATCAGCCCCAGCATTTT
TRBJ2-7 | TRBV6-1 | - | - | CASSEAEGLGGYEQYF | TGTGCCAGCAGTGAAGCAGAGGGGCTAGGGGGTTACGAGCAGTACTTC
TRBJ1-4 | TRBV19 | TRBD1 | - | CASSTQGQGGEKLFF | TGTGCCAGTAGTACACAGGGACAGGGAGGAGAAAAACTGTTTTTT
TRBJ2-1 | TRBV18 | TRBD2 | - | CASSEQRDSYNEQFF | TGTGCCAGCTCAGAACAGCGGGATTCCTACAATGAGCAGTTCTTC
TRBJ1-3 | TRBV19 | - | - | CASSTFRWEGGRNTIYF | TGTGCCAGTAGTACATTCCGCTGGGAGGGTGGGCGGAACACCATATATTTT
TRBJ2-7 | TRBV4-3 | - | - | CASSQDRSGAYEQYF | TGCGCCAGCAGCCAAGATCGGAGCGGCGCCTACGAGCAGTACTTC
TRBJ1-1 | TRBV3-1/TRBV3-2 | TRBD1 | - | CASSLTKTGGWTEAFF | TGTGCCAGCAGCCTCACTAAGACAGGGGGGTGGACTGAAGCTTTCTTT
TRBJ2-3 | TRBV24-1 | - | - | CATSDFEDTQYF | TGTGCCACCAGTGATTTTGAGGATACGCAGTATTTT
TRBJ2-2 | TRBV3-1/TRBV3-2 | - | - | CASSLNSAGELFF | TGTGCCAGCAGCCTGAACTCGGCCGGGGAGCTGTTTTTT
TRBJ1-1 | TRBV7-8 | - | - | CASSLEPGMNTEAFF | TGTGCCAGCAGCTTAGAGCCAGGAATGAACACTGAAGCTTTCTTT
TRBJ2-5 | TRBV9 | TRBD2 | - | CASSSPLAGQETQYF | TGTGCCAGCAGCTCCCCTCTAGCGGGCCAAGAGACCCAGTACTTC
TRBJ2-7 | TRBV5-1 | TRBD1 | few | CASSTTTGPYEQYF | TGCGCCAGCAGCACCACGACAGGGCCCTACGAGCAGTACTTC
TRBJ1-2 | TRBV19 | - | - | CASSMQGTYGYTF | TGTGCCAGTAGTATGCAGGGCACCTATGGCTACACCTTC
TRBJ2-4 | TRBV24-1 | - | - | CATSDSTIPGIQYF | TGTGCCACCAGTGATTCAACAATTCCTGGGATTCAGTACTTC
TRBJ2-1 | TRBV11-3 | - | - | CASSLESGNEQFF | TGTGCCAGCAGCTTAGAATCAGGTAATGAGCAGTTCTTC
TRBJ2-7 | TRBV7-9 | - | once | CASRTTGSSYEQYF | TGTGCCAGCAGAACGACGGGGAGCTCCTACGAGCAGTACTTC
TRBJ1-2 | TRBV5-1 | TRBD1 | - | CASSLALGQFFGYTF | TGCGCCAGCAGCTTGGCTTTGGGACAGTTCTTTGGCTACACCTTC
TRBJ2-7 | TRBV19 | - | - | CASTPPNSYEQYF | TGTGCCAGTACCCCACCCAACTCCTACGAGCAGTACTTC
TRBJ1-1 | TRBV19 | - | - | CASSIGFGTEAFF | TGTGCCAGTAGTATAGGATTCGGCACTGAAGCTTTCTTT
TRBJ2-7 | TRBV7-9 | TRBD1 | few | CASSLATGIFHEQYF | TGTGCCAGCAGCTTGGCGACAGGGATTTTCCACGAGCAGTACTTC
TRBJ1-2 | TRBV21-1 | - | - | CARQQGRYGYTF | TGTGCCAGACAACAGGGGCGATATGGCTACACCTTC
TRBJ2-7 | TRBV12-5 | TRBD2 | - | CASGLVLGRWYEQYF | TGTGCTAGTGGTTTGGTACTCGGGAGGTGGTACGAGCAGTACTTC
TRBJ2-7 | TRBV6-5 | - | - | CASSGTRGPYEQYF | TGTGCCAGCAGCGGGACAAGGGGACCCTACGAGCAGTACTTC
TRBJ2-3 | TRBV12-3/TRBV12-4 | - | - | CASSFPDTQYF | TGTGCCAGCAGTTTTCCAGATACGCAGTATTTT
TRBJ2-3 | TRBV6-6 | - | once | CASRDRATDTQYF | TGTGCCAGCAGGGATCGGGCCACAGATACGCAGTATTTT
TRBJ1-2 | TRBV7-2 | TRBD1 | - | CASSPGTGGYGYTF | TGTGCCAGCAGCCCAGGGACAGGGGGATATGGCTACACCTTC
TRBJ2-2 | TRBV7-8 | TRBD2 | - | CASSLRGLAGTNTGELFF | TGTGCCAGCAGCTTACGGGGACTAGCGGGTACGAACACCGGGGAGCTGTTTTTT
TRBJ2-5 | TRBV6-1 | - | - | CASSEWSYQETQYF | TGTGCCAGCAGTGAATGGTCGTACCAAGAGACCCAGTACTTC
TRBJ2-7 | TRBV9 | TRBD1 | - | CASSAGQGTYEQYF | TGTGCCAGCAGCGCCGGACAGGGTACCTACGAGCAGTACTTC
TRBJ1-1 | TRBV7-9 | TRBD1 | few | CASSAGQGATEAFF | TGTGCCAGCAGCGCCGGACAGGGGGCGACTGAAGCTTTCTTT
TRBJ2-5 | TRBV5-6 | - | - | CASSLVGETQYF | TGTGCCAGCAGCTTGGTGGGTGAGACCCAGTACTTC
TRBJ1-1 | TRBV7-9 | - | - | CASSPGLGTEAFF | TGTGCCAGCAGCCCGGGTCTTGGCACTGAAGCTTTCTTT
TRBJ2-1 | TRBV29-1 | TRBD2 | - | CSAERDRWVEQFF | TGCAGCGCTGAGCGGGACCGCTGGGTAGAGCAGTTCTTC
TRBJ2-7 | TRBV4-1 | TRBD1 | - | CASSQVFGTGDSYEQYF | TGCGCCAGCAGCCAAGTTTTTGGGACAGGGGACTCCTACGAGCAGTACTTC